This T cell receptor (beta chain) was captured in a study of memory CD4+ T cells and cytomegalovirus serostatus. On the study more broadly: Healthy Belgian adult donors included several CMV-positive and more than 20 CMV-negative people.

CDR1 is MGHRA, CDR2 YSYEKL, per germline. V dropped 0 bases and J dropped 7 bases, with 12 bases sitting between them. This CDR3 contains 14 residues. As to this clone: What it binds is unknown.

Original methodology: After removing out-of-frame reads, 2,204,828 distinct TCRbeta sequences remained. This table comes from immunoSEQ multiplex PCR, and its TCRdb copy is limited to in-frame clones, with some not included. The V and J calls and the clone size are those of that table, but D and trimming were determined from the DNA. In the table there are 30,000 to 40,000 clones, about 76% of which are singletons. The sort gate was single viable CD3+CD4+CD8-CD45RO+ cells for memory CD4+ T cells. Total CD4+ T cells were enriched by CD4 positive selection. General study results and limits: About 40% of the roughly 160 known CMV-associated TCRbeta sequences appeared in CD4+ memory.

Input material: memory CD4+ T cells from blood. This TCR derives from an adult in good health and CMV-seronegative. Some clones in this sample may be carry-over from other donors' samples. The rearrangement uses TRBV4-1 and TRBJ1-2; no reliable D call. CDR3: CASSQDEVSGGYTF. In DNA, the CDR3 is TGCGCCAGCAGCCAAGATGAGGTGAGCGGTGGCTACACCTTC.